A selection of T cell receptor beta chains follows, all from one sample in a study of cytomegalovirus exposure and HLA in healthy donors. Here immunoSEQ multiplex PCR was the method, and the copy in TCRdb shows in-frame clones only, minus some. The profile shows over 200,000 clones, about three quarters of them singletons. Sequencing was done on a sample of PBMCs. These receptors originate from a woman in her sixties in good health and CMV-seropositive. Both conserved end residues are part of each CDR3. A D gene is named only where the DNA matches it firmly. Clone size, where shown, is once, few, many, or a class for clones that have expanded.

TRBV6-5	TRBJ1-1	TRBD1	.	CASKPQGTVNTEAFF	TGTGCCAGCAAGCCTCAGGGGACAGTGAACACTGAAGCTTTCTTT
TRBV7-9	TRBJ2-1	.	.	CASSPSGGGWDEQFF	TGTGCCAGCAGCCCCTCCGGAGGGGGCTGGGATGAGCAGTTCTTC
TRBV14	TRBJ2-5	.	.	CASSQGSFGASQYF	TGTGCCAGCAGCCAGGGGAGTTTTGGCGCGTCCCAGTACTTC
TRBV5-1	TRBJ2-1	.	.	CASSFSPGGDEQFF	TGCGCCAGCAGCTTTTCTCCCGGAGGCGATGAGCAGTTCTTC
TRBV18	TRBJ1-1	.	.	CASSPSGSITGTEAFF	TGTGCCAGCTCACCGTCGGGGAGTATAACGGGCACTGAAGCTTTCTTT
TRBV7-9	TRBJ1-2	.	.	CASSRGEGGYTF	TGTGCCAGCAGTCGGGGGGAAGGGGGCTACACCTTC
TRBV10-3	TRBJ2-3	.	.	CAISEPRGSRLSTDTQYF	TGTGCCATCAGTGAGCCCCGGGGGTCCCGGCTTAGCACAGATACGCAGTATTTT
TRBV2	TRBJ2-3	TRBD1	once	CASLGQISTDTQYF	TGTGCCAGCTTGGGACAGATTAGCACAGATACGCAGTATTTT
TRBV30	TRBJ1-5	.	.	CAWSEGQYNQPQHF	TGTGCCTGGAGTGAGGGGCAGTACAATCAGCCCCAGCATTTT
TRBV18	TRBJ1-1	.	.	CASAPGEVGYTEAFF	TGTGCCAGCGCACCAGGGGAGGTTGGGTACACTGAAGCTTTCTTT
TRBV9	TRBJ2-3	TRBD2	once	CASSDSGGSTDTQYF	TGTGCCAGCAGCGATAGCGGGGGAAGCACAGATACGCAGTATTTT
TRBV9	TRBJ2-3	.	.	CASSFRQATDTQYF	TGTGCCAGCAGCTTTCGACAGGCCACAGATACGCAGTATTTT
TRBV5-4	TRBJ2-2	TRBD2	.	CASSRGLAPGELFF	TGTGCCAGCAGCAGGGGACTAGCCCCCGGGGAGCTGTTTTTT
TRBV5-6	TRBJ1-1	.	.	CASSFGGKAFF	TGTGCCAGCAGCTTTGGAGGGAAAGCTTTCTTT
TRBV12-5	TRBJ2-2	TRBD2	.	CASGTSGRAGELFF	TGTGCTAGTGGGACTAGCGGGAGAGCCGGGGAGCTGTTTTTT
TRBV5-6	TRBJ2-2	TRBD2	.	CASSLGLAGDTGELFF	TGTGCCAGCAGCTTGGGCCTAGCGGGGGACACCGGGGAGCTGTTTTTT
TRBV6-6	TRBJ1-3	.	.	CASTNPSRGNTIYF	TGTGCCAGCACTAACCCGTCCCGAGGAAACACCATATATTTT
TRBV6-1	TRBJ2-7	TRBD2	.	CASTGGGYVKEYF	TGTGCCAGCACGGGGGGGGGTTACGTGAAGGAGTACTTC
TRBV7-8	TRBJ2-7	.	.	CASSLGRSDEQYF	TGTGCCAGCAGCTTAGGTCGAAGCGACGAGCAGTACTTC
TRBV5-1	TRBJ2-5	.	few	CASSMTLQETQYF	TGCGCCAGCAGCATGACTCTACAAGAGACCCAGTACTTC
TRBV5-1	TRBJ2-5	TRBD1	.	CASSHPGQGAETQYF	TGCGCCAGCAGTCATCCGGGACAGGGAGCGGAGACCCAGTACTTC
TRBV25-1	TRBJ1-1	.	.	CASSEYAGAEAFF	TGTGCCAGCAGTGAATATGCAGGCGCTGAAGCTTTCTTT
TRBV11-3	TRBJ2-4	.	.	CASSLGPKFWNIQYF	TGTGCCAGCAGCCTAGGGCCGAAATTCTGGAACATTCAGTACTTC
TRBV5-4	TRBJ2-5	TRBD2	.	CASSFGAGDQETQYF	TGTGCCAGCAGCTTTGGAGCGGGGGACCAAGAGACCCAGTACTTC
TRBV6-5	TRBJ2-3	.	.	CASSYSRRGGNTQYF	TGTGCCAGCAGTTACTCCCGAAGGGGGGGAAATACGCAGTATTTT
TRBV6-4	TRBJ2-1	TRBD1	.	CASSVSGQGSNEQFF	TGTGCCAGCAGTGTGTCGGGACAGGGTAGCAATGAGCAGTTCTTC
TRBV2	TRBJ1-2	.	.	CASRPTLNYGYTF	TGTGCCAGCAGGCCGACACTTAACTATGGCTACACCTTC
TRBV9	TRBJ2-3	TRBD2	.	CASSVVSGSVADTQYF	TGTGCCAGCAGCGTAGTAAGCGGGAGTGTAGCAGATACGCAGTATTTT
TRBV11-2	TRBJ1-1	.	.	CASSPRSEAFF	TGTGCCAGCAGCCCCAGAAGTGAAGCTTTCTTT
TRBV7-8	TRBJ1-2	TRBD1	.	CASSFGTGRGSGDGYTF	TGTGCCAGCAGCTTCGGGACAGGGAGGGGTTCGGGGGATGGCTACACCTTC
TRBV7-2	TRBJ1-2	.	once	CASSPFGGGYTF	TGTGCCAGCAGCCCCTTCGGGGGAGGCTACACCTTC
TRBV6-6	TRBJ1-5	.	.	CASTLGGNQPQHF	TGTGCCAGCACCCTGGGAGGCAATCAGCCCCAGCATTTT
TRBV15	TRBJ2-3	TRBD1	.	CATSRSWDRGSFTDTQYF	TGTGCCACCAGCAGATCCTGGGACAGGGGGTCCTTCACAGATACGCAGTATTTT
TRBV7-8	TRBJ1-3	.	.	CASSFSQGFYSGNTIYF	TGTGCCAGCAGCTTTAGCCAGGGATTTTACTCTGGAAACACCATATATTTT
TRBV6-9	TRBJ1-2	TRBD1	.	CAIRRDSRMSYGYTF	TGTGCCATCCGAAGGGACAGCAGAATGAGCTATGGCTACACCTTC
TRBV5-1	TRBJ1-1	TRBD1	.	CASSSQPQGGIYMNTEAFF	TGCGCCAGCAGCTCCCAACCACAGGGGGGAATCTACATGAACACTGAAGCTTTCTTT
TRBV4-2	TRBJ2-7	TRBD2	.	CASSRGTSGGGSYEQYF	TGTGCCAGCAGCCGTGGGACTAGCGGGGGGGGGTCCTACGAGCAGTACTTC
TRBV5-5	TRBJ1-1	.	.	CASSLGQGAGGFTEAFF	TGTGCCAGCAGCTTGGGGCAGGGCGCGGGAGGGTTCACTGAAGCTTTCTTT
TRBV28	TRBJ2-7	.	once	CASSLSPGAGVPEQYF	TGTGCCAGCAGTTTATCCCCAGGTGCAGGGGTCCCCGAGCAGTACTTC
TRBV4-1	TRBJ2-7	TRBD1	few	CASSQGETGVTYEQYF	TGCGCCAGCAGCCAGGGGGAGACAGGGGTAACCTACGAGCAGTACTTC
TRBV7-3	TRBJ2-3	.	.	CASSSQRTDTQYF	TGTGCCAGCAGCTCCCAGAGGACAGATACGCAGTATTTT
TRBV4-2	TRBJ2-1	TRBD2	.	CASSQGAAGGGEQFF	TGTGCCAGCAGCCAAGGCGCAGCGGGAGGAGGTGAGCAGTTCTTC
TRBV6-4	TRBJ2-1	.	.	CASSAVIAGYNEQFF	TGTGCCAGCAGTGCCGTGATAGCTGGGTACAATGAGCAGTTCTTC
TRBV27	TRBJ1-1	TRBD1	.	CASSFQGANTEAFF	TGTGCCAGCAGTTTCCAGGGGGCGAATACTGAAGCTTTCTTT
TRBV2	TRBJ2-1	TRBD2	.	CASSGSGRPSYNEQFF	TGTGCCAGCTCGGGCAGCGGGAGACCCTCCTACAATGAGCAGTTCTTC
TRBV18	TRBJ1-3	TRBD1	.	CASSGLRGPGNTIYF	TGTGCCAGCTCAGGCCTCAGGGGGCCAGGAAACACCATATATTTT
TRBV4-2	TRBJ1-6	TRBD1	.	CASSQVGQDNSPLHF	TGTGCCAGCAGCCAAGTGGGACAGGATAATTCACCCCTCCACTTT
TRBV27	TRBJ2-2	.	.	CASSLYDLGGLNTGELFF	TGTGCCAGCAGTTTATATGACCTCGGGGGGCTTAACACCGGGGAGCTGTTTTTT
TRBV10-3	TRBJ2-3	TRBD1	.	CAIKAPDRGIDTQYF	TGTGCCATCAAGGCCCCGGACAGGGGTATTGATACGCAGTATTTT
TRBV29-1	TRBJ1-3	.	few	CSPQRDTIYF	TGCAGCCCTCAGAGGGACACCATATATTTT
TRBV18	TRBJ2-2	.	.	CASSHRQDAVAGELFF	TGTGCCAGCTCTCATAGACAGGACGCTGTCGCCGGGGAGCTGTTTTTT
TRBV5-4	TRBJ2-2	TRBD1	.	CASSLGLDRGRTGELFF	TGTGCCAGCAGCTTGGGTCTGGACAGGGGTCGAACCGGGGAGCTGTTTTTT
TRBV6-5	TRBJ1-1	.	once	CASSYSPGDAEAFF	TGTGCCAGCAGTTACTCTCCAGGGGACGCTGAAGCTTTCTTT
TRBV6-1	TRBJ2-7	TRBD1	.	CASSSTGLPYEQYF	TGTGCCAGCAGTTCGACAGGGTTACCGTACGAGCAGTACTTC
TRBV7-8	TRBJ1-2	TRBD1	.	CASSPGGQEYGYTF	TGTGCCAGCAGCCCCGGAGGACAGGAGTATGGCTACACCTTC
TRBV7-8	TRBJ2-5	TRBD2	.	CASSSGLAGGFQETQYF	TGTGCCAGCAGCTCCGGACTAGCGGGGGGGTTCCAAGAGACCCAGTACTTC
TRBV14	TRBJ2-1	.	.	CASSQDQTARQFF	TGTGCCAGCAGCCAAGATCAGACTGCGCGGCAGTTCTTC
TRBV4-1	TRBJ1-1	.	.	CASSQDLGGTEAFF	TGTGCCAGCAGCCAAGATCTAGGCGGCACTGAAGCTTTCTTT
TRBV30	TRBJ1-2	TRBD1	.	CAWGRQGAYGYTF	TGTGCCTGGGGCAGACAGGGGGCCTATGGCTACACCTTC
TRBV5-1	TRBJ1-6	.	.	CASSSSDSPLHF	TGCGCCAGCAGCTCGTCAGATTCACCCCTCCACTTT